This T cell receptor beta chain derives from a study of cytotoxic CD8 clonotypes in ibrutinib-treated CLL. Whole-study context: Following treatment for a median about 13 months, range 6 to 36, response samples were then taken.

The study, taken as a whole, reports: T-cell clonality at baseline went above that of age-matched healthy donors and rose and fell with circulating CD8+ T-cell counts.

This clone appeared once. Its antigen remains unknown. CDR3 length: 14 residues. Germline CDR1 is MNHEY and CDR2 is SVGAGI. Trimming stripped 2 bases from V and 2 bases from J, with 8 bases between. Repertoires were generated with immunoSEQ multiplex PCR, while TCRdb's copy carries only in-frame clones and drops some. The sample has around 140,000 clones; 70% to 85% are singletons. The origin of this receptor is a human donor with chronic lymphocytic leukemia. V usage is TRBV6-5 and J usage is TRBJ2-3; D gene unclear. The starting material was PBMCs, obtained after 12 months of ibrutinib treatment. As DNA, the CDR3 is TGTGCCAGCAGTTACGTCGCTCCCACAGATACGCAGTATTTT. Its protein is CASSYVAPTDTQYF.